This record covers a single TCR beta chain. Its antigen is not identified. Both 60 Vbeta primers and 13 Jbeta primers went into the PCR. TCRdb's table, derived via immunoSEQ multiplex PCR, lists solely in-frame clones and lacks some. The table includes under 300,000 clones, about 66% detected once. V shed 1 base and J 1 base; nucleotides not matched to a gene: 3. CDR3 length equals 16 residues. CDR1 and CDR2 from the germline V gene are SGHVS and FQNEAQ. This entry comes from a study of cytomegalovirus exposure and HLA in healthy donors. Study results and caveats: Later genetic work tied a missense DCLRE1C variant to beta-chain V and J trimming. Within the data, a cluster of highly shared sequence variants was likely a sequencing artifact.

This cohort consisted of healthy bone marrow donors. Material: PBMCs. The gene calls are TRBV7-8 and TRBJ2-5; the match to TRBD2 covers 10 bases. The sequence came from a female donor in good health and CMV-seronegative. CDR3 sequence reads: CASSLGRTSGQETQYF. CDR3 nucleotides: TGTGCCAGCAGCTTAGGTAGGACTAGCGGCCAAGAGACCCAGTACTTC.